Included here is one T cell receptor (beta chain) sequence, with context. Clones were read by immunoSEQ multiplex PCR, and TCRdb kept only the in-frame ones, dropping some. The table includes around 74,000 clones, roughly 85% detected once. The data originate from a study of technical replicates of blood from a handful of donors. V was clipped by 7 bases and J by 4 bases; unmatched bases: 12. Germline V gene sequence: CDR1 WNHNN, CDR2 SYGVQD (reference sequence). The length of the CDR3 is 16 residues. The V call is TRBV10-1, the J call TRBJ2-1; 8 bases agree with TRBD2. Sequencing was done on a sample of PBMCs. The receptor's source is a human donor in good health. Some clones in this sample may be carry-over from other donors' samples. CDR3 nucleotides: TGCGCCAGCAATCCCCGGGGCGGGGGGTTATACAATGAGCAGTTCTTC. Amino acids: CASNPRGGGLYNEQFF.